These 5 T cell receptor beta chains share one sample of origin, sequenced in a study of PD-1 blockade in classical Hodgkin lymphoma (dated by TCRdb to the early 2020s). Libraries were constructed by the immunoSEQ multiplex PCR assay. TCRdb took over this immuneACCESS table, retaining in-frame rearrangements with V and J assigned. Such tables are incomplete; in checked studies, under half of the missing clones stem from an unresolved V gene, and the remainder is unexplained. Here the sample has about 110,000 clones; around 89% occur a single time. The ten top clones hold nearly 20% of the sample. Sample time point, as interpreted from the label and publication: cycle 2 day 1 (C2D1) of nivolumab. Every trial patient had relapsed following autologous stem cell transplantation, and prior brentuximab vedotin exposure was what differed among cohorts A, B and C. The sample here was peripheral blood mononuclear cells (PBMCs), taken before the second cycle of nivolumab. Receptor source: a human donor with classical Hodgkin lymphoma.

The DNA for the CDR3 is TGTGCCAGCAGCTTGGGGACGCTAACTAATGAAAAACTGTTTTTT. This translates into CASSLGTLTNEKLFF. V and J are TRBV5-6 and TRBJ1-4; D is unclear. This CDR3 is 15 amino acids long. Trimming cost V 0 bases and J 1 base, with 7 bases left between them. CDR1 is SGHDT and CDR2 is YYEEEE in the germline V gene.

The chain employs TRBV28 and TRBJ2-7, with D tentatively TRBD1 (6 bases). The germline V gene encodes CDR1 MDHEN and CDR2 SYDVKM. CDR3 length: 12 amino acids. V dropped 6 bases and J dropped 3 bases, with 9 bases sitting between them. CDR3 in amino acids: CASSPDSYEQYF. In DNA form, the CDR3 reads TGTGCCAGCAGCCCGGACAGCTACGAGCAGTACTTC. Full variable domain (outside the CDR3, taken from reference TRBV28 and TRBJ2-7): DVKVTQSSRYLVKRTGEKVFLECVQDMDHENMFWYRQDPGLGLRLIYFSYDVKMKEKGDIPEGYSVSREKKERFSLILESASTNQTSMYLCASSPDSYEQYFGPGTRLTVT.

V is TRBV30 and J is TRBJ1-2; D unresolved. Trimming took off 3 bases at V and 2 bases at J, with 4 bases between the two ends. CDR1 is GTSNPN, CDR2 SVGIG, per germline (reference sequence). The length of the CDR3 is 11 residues. The CDR3 reads CAWSANYGYTF. The DNA of the CDR3 is TGTGCCTGGAGCGCGAACTATGGCTACACCTTC.

The chain combines TRBV5-4 with TRBJ1-3; possibly TRBD1 for D (6 bases). There are 16 residues in the CDR3. Between the trimmed V and J ends, which lost 3 bases and 0 bases, there was a span of 13 bases. The germline V gene encodes CDR1 SGHNT and CDR2 YYREEE (reference sequence). The DNA for the CDR3 is TGTGCCAGCAGCTCGGACAGACCGTCCTCTGGAAACACCATATATTTT. Translating it yields CASSSDRPSSGNTIYF.

The chain couples TRBV4-2 to TRBJ1-1; 10 nucleotides agree with TRBD1. This CDR3 is 14 amino acids long. Germline V gene lookup returns CDR1 LGHNA and CDR2 YNFKEQ. V was pared by 0 bases and J by 10 bases, with 5 bases of the junction left unmatched. CDR3 sequence: CASSQEPGTGVAFF. The CDR3 DNA is TGTGCCAGCAGCCAAGAACCCGGGACAGGGGTAGCTTTCTTT.